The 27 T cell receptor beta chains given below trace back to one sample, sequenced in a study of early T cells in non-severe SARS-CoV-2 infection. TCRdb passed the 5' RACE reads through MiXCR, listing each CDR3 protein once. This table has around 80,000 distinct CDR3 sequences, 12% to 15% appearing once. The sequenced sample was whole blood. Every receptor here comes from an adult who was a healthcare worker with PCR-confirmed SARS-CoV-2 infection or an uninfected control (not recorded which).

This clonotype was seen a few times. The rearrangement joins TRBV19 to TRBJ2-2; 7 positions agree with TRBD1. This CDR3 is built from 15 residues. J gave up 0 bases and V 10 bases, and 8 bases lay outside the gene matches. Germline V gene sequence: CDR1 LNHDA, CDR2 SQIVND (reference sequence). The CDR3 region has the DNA TGTGCCACCCTCAGGGGGACAACGAACACCGGGGAGCTGTTTTTT. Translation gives CATLRGTTNTGELFF.

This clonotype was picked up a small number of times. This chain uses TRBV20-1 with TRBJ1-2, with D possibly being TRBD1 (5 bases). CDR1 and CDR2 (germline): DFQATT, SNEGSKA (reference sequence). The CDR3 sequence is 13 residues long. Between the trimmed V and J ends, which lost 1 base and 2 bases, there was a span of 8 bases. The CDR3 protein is CSARVQANYGYTF. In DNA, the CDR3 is TGCAGTGCTAGAGTACAGGCAAACTATGGCTACACCTTC.

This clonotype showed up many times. The CDR3 here is CANARGLDTEAFF. DNA of the CDR3: TGTGCTAACGCACGGGGTCTTGACACTGAAGCTTTCTTT. The V gene is TRBV12-5, the J gene TRBJ1-1; no clear D gene. Trimming removed 10 bases at V and 3 bases at J, with 15 bases between. The V gene's germline CDR1 is LGHNT and CDR2 FRNRAP. The CDR3 is made up of 13 amino acids.

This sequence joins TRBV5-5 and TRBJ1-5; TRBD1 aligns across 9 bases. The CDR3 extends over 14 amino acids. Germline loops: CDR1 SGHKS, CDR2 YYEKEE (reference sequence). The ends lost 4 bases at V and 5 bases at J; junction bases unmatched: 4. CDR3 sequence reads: CASSLGDRDQPQHF. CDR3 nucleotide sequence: TGTGCCAGCAGCCTGGGGGACAGGGATCAGCCCCAGCATTTT.

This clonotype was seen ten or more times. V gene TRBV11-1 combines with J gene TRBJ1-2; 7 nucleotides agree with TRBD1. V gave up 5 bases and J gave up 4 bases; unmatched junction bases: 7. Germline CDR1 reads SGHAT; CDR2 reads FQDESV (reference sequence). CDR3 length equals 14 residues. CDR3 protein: CASSNRQGGYGYTF. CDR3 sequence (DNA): TGTGCCAGCAGCAACAGACAGGGCGGCTATGGCTACACCTTC.

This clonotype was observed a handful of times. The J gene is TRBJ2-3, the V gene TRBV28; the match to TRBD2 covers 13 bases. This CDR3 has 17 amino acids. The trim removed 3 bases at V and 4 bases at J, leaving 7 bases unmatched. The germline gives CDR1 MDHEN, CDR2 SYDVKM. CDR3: CASSFFELAGGPDTQYF. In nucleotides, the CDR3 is TGTGCCAGCAGTTTTTTTGAACTAGCGGGGGGGCCAGATACGCAGTATTTT. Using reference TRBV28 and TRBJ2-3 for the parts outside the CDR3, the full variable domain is DVKVTQSSRYLVKRTGEKVFLECVQDMDHENMFWYRQDPGLGLRLIYFSYDVKMKEKGDIPEGYSVSREKKERFSLILESASTNQTSMYLCASSFFELAGGPDTQYFGPGTRLTVL.

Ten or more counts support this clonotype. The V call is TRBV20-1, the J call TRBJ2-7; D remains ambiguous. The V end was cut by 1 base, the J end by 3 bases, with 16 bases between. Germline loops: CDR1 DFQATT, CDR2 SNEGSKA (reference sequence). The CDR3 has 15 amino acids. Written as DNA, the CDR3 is TGCAGTGCTAGAGGAGGCCAGCCTAACCTCTACGAGCAGTACTTC. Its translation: CSARGGQPNLYEQYF.

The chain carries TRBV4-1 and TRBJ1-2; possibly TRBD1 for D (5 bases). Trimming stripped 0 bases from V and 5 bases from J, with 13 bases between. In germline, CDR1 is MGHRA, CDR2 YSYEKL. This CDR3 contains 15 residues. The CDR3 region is CASSQDGTPTYGYTF. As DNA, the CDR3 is TGCGCCAGCAGCCAAGATGGGACCCCAACTTATGGCTACACCTTC.

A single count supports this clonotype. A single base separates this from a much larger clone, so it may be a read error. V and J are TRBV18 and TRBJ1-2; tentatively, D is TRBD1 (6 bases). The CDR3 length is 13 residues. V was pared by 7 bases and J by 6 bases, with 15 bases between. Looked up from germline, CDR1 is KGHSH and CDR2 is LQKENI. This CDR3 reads CASLPVQGNGYTF. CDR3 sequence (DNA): TGTGCCAGCTTACCCGTGCAGGGGAATGGCTACACCTTC.

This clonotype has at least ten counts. CDR3 nucleotide sequence: TGCGCCAGCAGTGAGTCGATTACCGGTCTTAATTCACCCCTCCACTTT. It specifies CASSESITGLNSPLHF. The chain has TRBV10-1 and TRBJ1-6, with D unresolved. Germline CDR1 reads WNHNN; CDR2 reads SYGVQD (reference sequence). V shed 0 bases and J shed 6 bases, with 12 bases lying between them. The CDR3 loop spans 16 amino acids.

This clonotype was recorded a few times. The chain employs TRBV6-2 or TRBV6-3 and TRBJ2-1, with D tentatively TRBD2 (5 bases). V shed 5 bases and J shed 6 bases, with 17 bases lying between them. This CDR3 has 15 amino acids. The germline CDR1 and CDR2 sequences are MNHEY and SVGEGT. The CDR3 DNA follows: TGTGCCAGCAGTAAACTCGGGAAGGCCATCAATGAGCAGTTCTTC. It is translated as CASSKLGKAINEQFF.

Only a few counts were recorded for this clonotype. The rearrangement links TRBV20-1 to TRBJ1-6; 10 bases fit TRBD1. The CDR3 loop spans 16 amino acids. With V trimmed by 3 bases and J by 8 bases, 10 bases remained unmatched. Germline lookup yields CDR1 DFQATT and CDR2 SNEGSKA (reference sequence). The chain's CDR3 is CSASTRDRGGDSPLHF. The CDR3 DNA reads TGCAGTGCTAGCACCCGGGACAGGGGCGGTGATTCACCCCTCCACTTT.

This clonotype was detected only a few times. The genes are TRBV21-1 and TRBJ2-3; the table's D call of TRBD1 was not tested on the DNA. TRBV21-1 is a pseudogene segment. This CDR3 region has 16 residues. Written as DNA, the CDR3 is TGTGCCAGCAGCAAGACAACTCGTCCCTGCACAGATACGCAGTATTTT. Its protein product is CASSKTTRPCTDTQYF.

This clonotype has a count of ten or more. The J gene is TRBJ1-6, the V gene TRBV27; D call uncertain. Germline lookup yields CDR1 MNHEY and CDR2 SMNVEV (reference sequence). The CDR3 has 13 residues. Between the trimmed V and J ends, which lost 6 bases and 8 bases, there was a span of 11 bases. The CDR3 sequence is CASRPGPYSPLHF. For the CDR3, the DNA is TGTGCCAGCAGACCGGGCCCTTATTCACCCCTCCACTTT.

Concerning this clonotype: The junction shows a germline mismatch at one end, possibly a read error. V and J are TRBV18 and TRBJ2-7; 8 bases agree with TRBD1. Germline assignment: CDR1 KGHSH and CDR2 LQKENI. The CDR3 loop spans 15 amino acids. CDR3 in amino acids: CASSPRTGIPYGQYF. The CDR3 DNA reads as TGTGCCAGCTCACCAAGGACAGGGATCCCCTACGGGCAGTACTTC.

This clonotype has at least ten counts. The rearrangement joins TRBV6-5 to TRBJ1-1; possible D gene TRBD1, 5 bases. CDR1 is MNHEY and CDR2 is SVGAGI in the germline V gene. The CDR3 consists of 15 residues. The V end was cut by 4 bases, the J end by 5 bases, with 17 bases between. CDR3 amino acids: CASSWGTGDRTEAFF. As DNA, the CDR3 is TGTGCCAGCAGTTGGGGTACAGGTGACCGGACTGAAGCTTTCTTT.

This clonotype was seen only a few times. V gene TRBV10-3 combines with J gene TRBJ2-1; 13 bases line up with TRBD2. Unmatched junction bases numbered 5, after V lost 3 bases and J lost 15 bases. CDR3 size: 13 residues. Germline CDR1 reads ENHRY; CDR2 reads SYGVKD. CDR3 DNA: TGTGCCATCAGTGACCGGACTAGCGGGGGAGGGTTCTTC. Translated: CAISDRTSGGGFF.

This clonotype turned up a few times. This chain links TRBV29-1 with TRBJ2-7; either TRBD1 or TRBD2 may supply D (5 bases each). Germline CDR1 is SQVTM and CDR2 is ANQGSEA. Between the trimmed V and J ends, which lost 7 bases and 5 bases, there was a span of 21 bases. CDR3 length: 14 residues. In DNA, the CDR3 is TGCAGCGCCAGTAGAGGGACGAATAGGGACGAGCAGTACTTC. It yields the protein CSASRGTNRDEQYF.

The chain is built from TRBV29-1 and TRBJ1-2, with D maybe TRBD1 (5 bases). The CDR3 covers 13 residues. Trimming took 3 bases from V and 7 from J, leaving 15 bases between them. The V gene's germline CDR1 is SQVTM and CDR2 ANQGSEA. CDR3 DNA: TGCAGCGTTGACGGGGCATTGTCGAGTGGCTACACCTTC. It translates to CSVDGALSSGYTF.

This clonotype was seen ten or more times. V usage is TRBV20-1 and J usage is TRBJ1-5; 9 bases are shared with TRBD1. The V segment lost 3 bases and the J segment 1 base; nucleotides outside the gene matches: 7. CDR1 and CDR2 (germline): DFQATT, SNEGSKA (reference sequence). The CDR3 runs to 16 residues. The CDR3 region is CSASLGTGSSNQPQHF. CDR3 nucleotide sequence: TGCAGTGCTAGCCTTGGGACAGGGAGCAGCAATCAGCCCCAGCATTTT.

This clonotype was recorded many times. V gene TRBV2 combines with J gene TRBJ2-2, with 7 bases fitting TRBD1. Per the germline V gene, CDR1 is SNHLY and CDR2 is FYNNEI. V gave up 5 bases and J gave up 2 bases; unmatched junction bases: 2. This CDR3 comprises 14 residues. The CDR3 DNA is TGTGCCAGCAGTAGACAGGGAAACACCGGGGAGCTGTTTTTT. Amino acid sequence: CASSRQGNTGELFF.

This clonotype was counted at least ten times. The CDR3 region has the DNA TGCGCCAGCAGCTCGGTAGTCCACGGGGAGCTGTTTTTT. Translated: CASSSVVHGELFF. This chain uses TRBV5-1 with TRBJ2-2; no clear D gene. Trimming shortened V by 3 bases and J by 7 bases, and 10 bases separated the two germline ends. The CDR3 is 13 amino acids. The germline V gene has CDR1 SGHRS and CDR2 YFSETQ.

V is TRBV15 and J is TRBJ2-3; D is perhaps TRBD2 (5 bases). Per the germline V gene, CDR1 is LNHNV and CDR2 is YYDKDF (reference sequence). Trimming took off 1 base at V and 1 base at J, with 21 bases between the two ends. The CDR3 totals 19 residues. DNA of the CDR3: TGTGCCACCAGCAGAGCGGGAAGAGAGAACCTGATACGCACAGATACGCAGTATTTT. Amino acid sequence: CATSRAGRENLIRTDTQYF.

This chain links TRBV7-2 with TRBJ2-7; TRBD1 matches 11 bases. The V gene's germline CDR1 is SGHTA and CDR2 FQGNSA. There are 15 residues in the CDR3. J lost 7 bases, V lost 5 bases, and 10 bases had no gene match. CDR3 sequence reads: CASSRAPGTGGEQYF. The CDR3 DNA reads TGTGCCAGCAGCCGTGCCCCCGGGACAGGGGGAGAGCAGTACTTC.

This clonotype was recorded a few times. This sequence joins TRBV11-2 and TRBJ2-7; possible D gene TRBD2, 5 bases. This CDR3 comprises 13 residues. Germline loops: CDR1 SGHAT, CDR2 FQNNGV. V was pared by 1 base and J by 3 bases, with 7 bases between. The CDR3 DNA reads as TGTGCCAGCAGCTTAGGGACTCTCTACGAGCAGTACTTC. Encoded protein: CASSLGTLYEQYF.

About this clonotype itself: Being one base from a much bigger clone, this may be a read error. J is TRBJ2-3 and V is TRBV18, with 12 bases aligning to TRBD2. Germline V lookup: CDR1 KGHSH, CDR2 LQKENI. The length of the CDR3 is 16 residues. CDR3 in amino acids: CVSSPLAGGLTDTQYF. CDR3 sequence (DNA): TGTGTCAGCTCACCACTAGCGGGGGGCCTCACAGATACGCAGTATTTT.

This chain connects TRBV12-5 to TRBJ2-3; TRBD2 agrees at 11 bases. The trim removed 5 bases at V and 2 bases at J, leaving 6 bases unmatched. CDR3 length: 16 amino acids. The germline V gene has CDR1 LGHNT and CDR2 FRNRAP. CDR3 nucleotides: TGTGCTAGTGGTGCCGGGACTAGCGGCCTCACAGATACGCAGTATTTT. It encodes CASGAGTSGLTDTQYF.